Below, 22 T cell receptor beta chains from the same sample are listed, as sequenced in a study of blood T cell repertoires in COVID-19 (dated by TCRdb to the early 2020s). Library creation used the immunoSEQ multiplex PCR assay. TCRdb retrieved this table from immuneACCESS and kept in-frame rearrangements only. Not all clones are present; in checked studies, unresolved V genes account for under half, and no reason is known for the remainder. The sample records 250,000 to 300,000 clones, 75% to 90% of which are singletons. The ten largest clones capture less than 2% of the sample. Sequencing was done on a sample of PBMCs or T cells enriched from blood (not recorded which). The receptor source for this set is a woman in her 40s who had recovered from COVID-19.

J is TRBJ2-5 and V is TRBV5-1; 10 nucleotides agree with TRBD1. Germline CDR1 reads SGHRS; CDR2 reads YFSETQ. The CDR3 is made up of 14 amino acids. Losses at the gene ends were 4 bases for V and 2 bases for J; bases not matched to a gene: 2. The chain's CDR3 is CASSRTGGQETQYF. The DNA for the CDR3 is TGCGCCAGCAGCAGGACAGGGGGGCAAGAGACCCAGTACTTC.

This chain links TRBV5-6 with TRBJ2-7; 7 bases agree with TRBD1. This CDR3 is 13 amino acids long. V trimming: 4 bases; J trimming: 2 bases; junction bases outside the gene matches: 3. Germline V gene data show CDR1 as SGHDT and CDR2 as YYEEEE. CDR3 sequence reads: CASSGTVPYEQYF. The CDR3 coding sequence is TGTGCCAGCAGCGGGACAGTCCCCTACGAGCAGTACTTC.

This clone occurred a few times. The chain carries TRBV10-3 and TRBJ2-7; 9 bases are a match to TRBD1. Germline values: CDR1 ENHRY, CDR2 SYGVKD. Trimming took 6 bases from V and 0 from J; bases not matched to a gene: 12. This CDR3 is built from 17 residues. CDR3 loop: CAISFPGQGPSSYEQYF. CDR3 bases: TGTGCCATCAGCTTCCCGGGACAGGGCCCTAGCTCCTACGAGCAGTACTTC.

The J gene is TRBJ2-7, the V gene TRBV6-5, with 9 nucleotides matching TRBD1. Germline assignment: CDR1 MNHEY and CDR2 SVGAGI. This CDR3 spans 15 amino acids. V lost 5 bases to trimming and J lost 5 bases; unmatched junction nucleotides: 10. The CDR3 here is CASSKSPDRGHEQYF. In DNA form, the CDR3 reads TGTGCCAGCAGTAAATCCCCGGACAGGGGCCACGAGCAGTACTTC.

This chain links TRBV30 with TRBJ2-4, with D tentatively TRBD2 (6 bases). There are 13 residues in the CDR3. Trimming removed 2 bases at V and 7 bases at J, with 12 bases between. CDR1 is GTSNPN and CDR2 is SVGIG in the germline V gene (reference sequence). CDR3 amino acids: CAWSTPGVNIQYF. DNA of the CDR3: TGTGCCTGGAGTACTCCGGGAGTTAACATTCAGTACTTC.

The chain is built from TRBV5-5 and TRBJ1-5; D not certain. Trimming took 4 bases from V and 1 from J, leaving 9 bases between them. Germline lookup yields CDR1 SGHKS and CDR2 YYEKEE (reference sequence). CDR3 size: 14 residues. The CDR3 DNA reads as TGTGCCAGCAGCCAGACTGCAAGCAATCAGCCCCAGCATTTT. Encoded protein: CASSQTASNQPQHF.

The CDR3, as DNA: TGTGCCAGCCAGCCGGACAGGTACAATGAGCAGTTCTTC. Protein sequence: CASQPDRYNEQFF. V is TRBV2 and J is TRBJ2-1, with 7 bases matching TRBD1. V dropped 8 bases and J dropped 4; count of bases not matched to a gene: 5. The CDR3 extends over 13 amino acids. Germline loops: CDR1 SNHLY, CDR2 FYNNEI.

The chain employs TRBV2 and TRBJ2-1; tentative D call: TRBD2 (5 bases). Trimming cost V 6 bases and J 2 bases, with 11 bases left between them. There are 14 residues in the CDR3. Germline CDR1 SNHLY, CDR2 FYNNEI. The CDR3 region has the DNA TGTGCCAGCAGGGTGAACGGGGCCTACAATGAGCAGTTCTTC. Residues: CASRVNGAYNEQFF.

The genes are TRBV9 and TRBJ2-3; TRBD2 matches 12 bases. The CDR3 runs to 17 residues. Per the germline V gene, CDR1 is SGDLS and CDR2 is YYNGEE. Trimming at V came to 3 bases and at J to 3 bases, leaving 8 bases not matched to a gene. CDR3 bases: TGTGCCAGCAGCGCGACCCTAGCGGGAGGGGGGACAGATACGCAGTATTTT. Translated: CASSATLAGGGTDTQYF.

This chain uses TRBV19 with TRBJ2-1; 9 bases align to TRBD1. V lost 1 base, J lost 9 bases, and 4 bases stayed unmatched. The CDR3 is made up of 14 amino acids. The germline gives CDR1 LNHDA, CDR2 SQIVND (reference sequence). The CDR3 region is CASSIGTGESEQFF. CDR3 nucleotide sequence: TGTGCCAGTAGTATAGGGACAGGGGAGAGTGAGCAGTTCTTC.

V and J are TRBV6-5 and TRBJ1-5; D gene unclear. V shed 0 bases and J shed 7 bases, with 10 bases lying between them. CDR3 size: 14 residues. Germline V lookup: CDR1 MNHEY, CDR2 SVGAGI. The CDR3: CASSYSFGGQPQHF. Here the CDR3 DNA reads TGTGCCAGCAGTTACTCGTTTGGAGGGCAGCCCCAGCATTTT.

This clone occurred once. The V gene is TRBV7-2, the J gene TRBJ1-5, with D perhaps TRBD1 (6 bases). CDR1 is SGHTA and CDR2 is FQGNSA in the germline V gene. The CDR3 totals 14 residues. Between the trimmed V and J ends, which lost 3 bases and 5 bases, there was a span of 11 bases. As DNA, the CDR3 is TGTGCCAGCAGCTTCTCGGGGGGCGATCAGCCCCAGCATTTT. This codes for CASSFSGGDQPQHF.

The chain uses TRBV9 and TRBJ2-1, with 14 bases identical to TRBD2. The CDR3 has 17 amino acids. J was trimmed by 6 bases and V by 3 bases; bases with no gene match: 8. CDR1 is SGDLS and CDR2 is YYNGEE in the germline V gene. Here the CDR3 DNA reads TGTGCCAGCAGCGCAAGAGTCGGGACTAGCGGGAGCAATGAGCAGTTCTTC. This sequence encodes CASSARVGTSGSNEQFF.

The gene calls are TRBV30 and TRBJ2-2; no firm D call. This CDR3 is 14 amino acids long. Germline CDR1 and CDR2: GTSNPN and SVGIG (reference sequence). Trimming took off 1 base at V and 4 bases at J, with 10 bases between the two ends. The CDR3 DNA sequence: TGTGCCTGGAGTGACCCTAGGTTCACCGGGGAGCTGTTTTTT. Protein product: CAWSDPRFTGELFF. The full variable domain, its missing parts supplied by reference TRBV30 and TRBJ2-2, is SQTIHQWPATLVQPVGSPLSLECTVEGTSNPNLYWYRQAAGRGLQLLFYSVGIGQISSEVPQNLSASRPQDRQFILSSKKLLLSDSGFYLCAWSDPRFTGELFFGEGSRLTVL.

J is TRBJ1-1 and V is TRBV2; D is perhaps TRBD1 (5 bases). The V end lost 3 bases, the J end lost 1 base, and 9 bases lay between the germline ends. The CDR3 is made up of 14 amino acids. Per the germline V gene, CDR1 is SNHLY and CDR2 is FYNNEI. CDR3: CASSEGGENTEAFF. The CDR3 bases are TGTGCCAGCAGTGAGGGGGGTGAGAACACTGAAGCTTTCTTT.

This chain connects TRBV18 to TRBJ1-6; no clear D gene. In germline, CDR1 is KGHSH, CDR2 LQKENI. V dropped 2 bases and J dropped 7 bases, with 15 bases sitting between them. The CDR3 is 16 residues long. The CDR3 reads CASSPSSTPGNSPLHF. Written as DNA, the CDR3 is TGTGCCAGCTCACCAAGTTCCACCCCGGGGAATTCACCCCTCCACTTT.

The chain is built from TRBV6-1 and TRBJ2-5; the D gene is possibly TRBD1 (6 bases). The germline V and J ends were trimmed by 0 bases and 5 bases, with 10 bases remaining between them. The length of the CDR3 is 14 residues. Germline-derived CDR1 and CDR2 are MNHNS and SASEGT. The CDR3 spells CASSEANRVETQYF. The CDR3 DNA follows: TGTGCCAGCAGTGAAGCTAACAGGGTTGAGACCCAGTACTTC.

The rearrangement uses TRBV5-1 and TRBJ2-3; TRBD2 matches at 11 bases. Trimming removed 4 bases from V and 4 bases from J; junction bases left unmatched: 5. Germline assignment: CDR1 SGHRS and CDR2 YFSETQ. The CDR3 runs to 15 residues. The CDR3 sequence: CASSPGLAASDTQYF. The DNA for the CDR3 is TGCGCCAGCAGCCCGGGACTAGCGGCCTCAGATACGCAGTATTTT.

This clone showed up just once. J is TRBJ2-1 and V is TRBV19; D is unclear. Trimming took 7 bases from V and 2 from J, leaving 9 bases between them. Germline CDR1 reads LNHDA; CDR2 reads SQIVND (reference sequence). CDR3 length equals 13 residues. CDR3 sequence: CASNQVPYNEQFF. The CDR3 DNA reads as TGTGCCAGTAATCAGGTCCCCTACAATGAGCAGTTCTTC.

The chain couples TRBV9 to TRBJ2-1, with 12 bases identical to TRBD2. V dropped 4 bases and J dropped 7; count of bases not matched to a gene: 12. Germline CDR1 and CDR2: SGDLS and YYNGEE. There are 17 residues in the CDR3. In DNA, the CDR3 is TGTGCCAGCAGCCCTATTGGGATGACTAGCGGGAGTAATGAGCAGTTCTTC. Translation: CASSPIGMTSGSNEQFF.

The V and J genes are TRBV2 and TRBJ1-2; D gene unclear. Germline CDR1 and CDR2: SNHLY and FYNNEI. The CDR3 length is 13 residues. V was clipped by 0 bases and J by 7 bases, with 9 bases between them. In DNA form, the CDR3 reads TGTGCCAGCAGTGAAGCGGAGGTTGTTGGCTACACCTTC. Residues: CASSEAEVVGYTF.

The V and J genes are TRBV18 and TRBJ1-1, with 8 positions matching TRBD1. The CDR3 runs to 14 residues. With V trimmed by 3 bases and J by 4 bases, 4 bases remained unmatched. Germline V gene lookup returns CDR1 KGHSH and CDR2 LQKENI. The CDR3 nucleotides are TGTGCCAGCTCACCCCAGGGGGCGGGCACTGAAGCTTTCTTT. Protein sequence: CASSPQGAGTEAFF.